This T cell receptor (beta chain) was obtained from a study of blood T cell repertoires in COVID-19. Overall study: Sites in the United States, Italy and Spain provided acute and convalescent COVID-19 samples.

The protocol was immunoSEQ multiplex PCR, while the TCRdb copy is restricted to in-frame clones and leaves out a portion. Counted here are just over 95,000 clones, over 75% occurring once; the ten biggest clones make up around 5.1%. Looked up from germline, CDR1 is SGHRS and CDR2 is YFSETQ. V gave up 4 bases and J gave up 6 bases, with 22 bases separating them. The CDR3 runs to 17 residues. The rearrangement uses TRBV5-1 and TRBJ2-2; a weak D match, TRBD1 (7 bases). What was sequenced was peripheral blood. This receptor was obtained from a man aged 50 to 59 with acute or convalescent COVID-19. The chain's CDR3 is CASSPQGRTGGAGELFF. The CDR3 coding sequence is TGCGCCAGCAGCCCACAGGGGAGGACAGGAGGGGCCGGGGAGCTGTTTTTT.